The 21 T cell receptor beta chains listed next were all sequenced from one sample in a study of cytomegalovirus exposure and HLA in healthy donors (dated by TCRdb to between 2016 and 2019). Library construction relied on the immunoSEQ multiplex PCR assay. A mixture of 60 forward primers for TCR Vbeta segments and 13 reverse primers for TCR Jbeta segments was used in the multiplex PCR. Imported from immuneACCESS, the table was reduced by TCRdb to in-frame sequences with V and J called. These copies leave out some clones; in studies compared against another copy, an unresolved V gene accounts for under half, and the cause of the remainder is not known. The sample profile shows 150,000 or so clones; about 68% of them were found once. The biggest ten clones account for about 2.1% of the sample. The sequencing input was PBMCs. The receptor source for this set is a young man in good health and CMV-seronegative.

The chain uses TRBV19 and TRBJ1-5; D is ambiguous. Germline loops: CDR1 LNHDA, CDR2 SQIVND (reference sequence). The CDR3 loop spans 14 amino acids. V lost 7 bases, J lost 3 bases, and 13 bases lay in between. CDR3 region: CASNSLGANQPQHF. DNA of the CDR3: TGTGCCAGTAATAGTTTAGGAGCCAATCAGCCCCAGCATTTT. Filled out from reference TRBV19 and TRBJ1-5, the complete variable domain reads DGGITQSPKYLFRKEGQNVTLSCEQNLNHDAMYWYRQDPGQGLRLIYYSQIVNDFQKGDIAEGYSVSREKKESFPLTVTSAQKNPTAFYLCASNSLGANQPQHFGDGTRLSIL.

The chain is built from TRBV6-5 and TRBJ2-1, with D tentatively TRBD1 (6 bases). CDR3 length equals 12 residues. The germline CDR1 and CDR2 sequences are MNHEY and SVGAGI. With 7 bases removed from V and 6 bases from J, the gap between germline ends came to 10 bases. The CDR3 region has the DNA TGTGCCAGCACCGGACAGACCAATGAGCAGTTCTTC. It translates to CASTGQTNEQFF.

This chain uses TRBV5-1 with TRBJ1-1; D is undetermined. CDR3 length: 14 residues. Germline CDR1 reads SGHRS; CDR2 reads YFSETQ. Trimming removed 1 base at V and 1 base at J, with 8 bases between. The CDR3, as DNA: TGCGCCAGCAGCTTGAACGTAGAGAACACTGAAGCTTTCTTT. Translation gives CASSLNVENTEAFF.

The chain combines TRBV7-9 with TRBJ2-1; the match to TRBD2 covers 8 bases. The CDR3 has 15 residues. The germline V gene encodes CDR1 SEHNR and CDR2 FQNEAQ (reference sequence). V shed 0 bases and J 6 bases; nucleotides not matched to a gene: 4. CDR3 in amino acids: CASSLAPAGGNEQFF. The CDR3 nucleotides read TGTGCCAGCAGCTTAGCGCCGGCGGGGGGCAATGAGCAGTTCTTC.

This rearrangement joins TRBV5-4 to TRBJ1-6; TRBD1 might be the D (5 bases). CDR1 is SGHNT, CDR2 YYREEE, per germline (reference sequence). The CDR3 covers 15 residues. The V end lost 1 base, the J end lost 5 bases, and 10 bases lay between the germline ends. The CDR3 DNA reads TGTGCCAGCAGCTTGAGGACGGACAATAATTCACCCCTCCACTTT. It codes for CASSLRTDNNSPLHF.

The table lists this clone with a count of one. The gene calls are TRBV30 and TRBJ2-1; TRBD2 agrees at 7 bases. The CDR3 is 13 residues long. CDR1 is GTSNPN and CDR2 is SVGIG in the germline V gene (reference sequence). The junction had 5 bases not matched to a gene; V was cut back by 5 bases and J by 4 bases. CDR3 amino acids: CAWGGDPYNEQFF. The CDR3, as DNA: TGTGCCTGGGGGGGGGATCCTTACAATGAGCAGTTCTTC.

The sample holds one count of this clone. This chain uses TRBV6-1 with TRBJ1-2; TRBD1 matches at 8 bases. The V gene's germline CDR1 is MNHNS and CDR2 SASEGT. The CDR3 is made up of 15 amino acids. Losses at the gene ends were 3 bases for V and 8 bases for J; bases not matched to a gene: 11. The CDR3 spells CASSDISGTGGGYTF. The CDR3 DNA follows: TGTGCCAGCAGTGATATATCCGGGACAGGAGGAGGCTACACCTTC.

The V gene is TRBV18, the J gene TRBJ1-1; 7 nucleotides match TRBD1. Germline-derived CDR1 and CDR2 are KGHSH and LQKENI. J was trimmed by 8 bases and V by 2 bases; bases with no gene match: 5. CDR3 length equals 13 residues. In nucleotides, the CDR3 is TGTGCCAGCTCACCATCTAAGACAGGGGAAGCTTTCTTT. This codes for CASSPSKTGEAFF.

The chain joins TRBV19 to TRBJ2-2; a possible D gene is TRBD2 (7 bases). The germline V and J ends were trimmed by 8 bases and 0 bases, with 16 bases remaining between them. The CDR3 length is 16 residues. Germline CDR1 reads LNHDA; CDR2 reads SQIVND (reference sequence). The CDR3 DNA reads TGTGCCAGTCTGGGGGCGGGGGCCGCGAACACCGGGGAGCTGTTTTTT. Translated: CASLGAGAANTGELFF.

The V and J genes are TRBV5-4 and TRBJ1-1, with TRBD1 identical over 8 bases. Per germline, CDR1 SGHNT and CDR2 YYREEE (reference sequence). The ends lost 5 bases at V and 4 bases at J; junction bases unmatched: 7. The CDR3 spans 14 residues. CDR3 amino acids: CASSSRGRGTEAFF. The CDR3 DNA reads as TGTGCCAGCAGTTCCAGGGGGCGGGGCACTGAAGCTTTCTTT.

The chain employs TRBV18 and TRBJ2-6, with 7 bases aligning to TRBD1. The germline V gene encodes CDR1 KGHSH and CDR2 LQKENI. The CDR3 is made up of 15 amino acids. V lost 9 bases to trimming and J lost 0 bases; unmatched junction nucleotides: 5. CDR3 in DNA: TGTGCCAGTTCAGGACAGGACTCTGGGGCCAACGTCCTGACTTTC. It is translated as CASSGQDSGANVLTF.

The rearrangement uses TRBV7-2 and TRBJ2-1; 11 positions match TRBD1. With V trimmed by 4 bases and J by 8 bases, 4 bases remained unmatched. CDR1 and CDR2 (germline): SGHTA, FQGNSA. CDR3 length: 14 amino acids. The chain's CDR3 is CASSSRTGGYEQFF. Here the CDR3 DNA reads TGTGCCAGCAGCTCTCGGACAGGGGGCTATGAGCAGTTCTTC.

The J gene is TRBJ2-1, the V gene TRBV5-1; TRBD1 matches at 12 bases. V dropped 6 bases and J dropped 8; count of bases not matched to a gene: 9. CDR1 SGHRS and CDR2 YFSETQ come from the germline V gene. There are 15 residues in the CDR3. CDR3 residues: CASTRDRGHVDEQFF. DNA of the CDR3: TGCGCCAGCACCCGGGACAGGGGGCATGTGGATGAGCAGTTCTTC.

This chain's CDR3 is CASSFRGATEAFF. The CDR3 bases are TGTGCCAGCAGTTTCCGGGGAGCCACTGAAGCTTTCTTT. The chain couples TRBV28 to TRBJ1-1, with D hard to call. Germline lookup yields CDR1 MDHEN and CDR2 SYDVKM. The germline V and J ends were trimmed by 3 bases and 4 bases, with 9 bases remaining between them. The CDR3 extends over 13 amino acids.

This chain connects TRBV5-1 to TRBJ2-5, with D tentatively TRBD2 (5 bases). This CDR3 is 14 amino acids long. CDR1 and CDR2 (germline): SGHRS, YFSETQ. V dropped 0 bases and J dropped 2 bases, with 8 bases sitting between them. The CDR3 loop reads CASSLGTLQETQYF. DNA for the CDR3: TGCGCCAGCAGCTTGGGGACTCTGCAAGAGACCCAGTACTTC.

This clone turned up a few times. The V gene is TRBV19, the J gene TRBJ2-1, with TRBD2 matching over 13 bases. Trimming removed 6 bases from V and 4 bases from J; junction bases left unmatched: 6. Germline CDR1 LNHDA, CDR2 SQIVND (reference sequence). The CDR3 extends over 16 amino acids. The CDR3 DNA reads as TGTGCCAGTAGCCTACTAGCGGGGGGGCGGTACAATGAGCAGTTCTTC. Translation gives CASSLLAGGRYNEQFF.

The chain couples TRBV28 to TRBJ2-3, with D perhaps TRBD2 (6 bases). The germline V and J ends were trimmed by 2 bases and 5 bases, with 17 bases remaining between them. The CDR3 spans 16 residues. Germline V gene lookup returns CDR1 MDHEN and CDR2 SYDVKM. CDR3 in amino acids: CASSLRFSGYRDTQYF. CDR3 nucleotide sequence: TGTGCCAGCAGTTTACGATTCAGCGGGTACCGAGATACGCAGTATTTT.

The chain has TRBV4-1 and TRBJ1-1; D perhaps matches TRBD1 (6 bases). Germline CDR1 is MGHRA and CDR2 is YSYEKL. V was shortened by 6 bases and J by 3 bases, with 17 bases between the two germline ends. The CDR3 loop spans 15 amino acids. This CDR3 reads CASSQRDNEDTEAFF. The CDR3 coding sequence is TGCGCCAGCAGTCAGCGGGACAACGAGGACACTGAAGCTTTCTTT.

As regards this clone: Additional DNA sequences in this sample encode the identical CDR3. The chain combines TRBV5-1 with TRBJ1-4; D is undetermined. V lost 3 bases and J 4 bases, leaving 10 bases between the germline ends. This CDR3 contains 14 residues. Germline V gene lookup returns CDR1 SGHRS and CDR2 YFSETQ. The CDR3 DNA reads TGCGCCAGCAGCTACCTGAACAATAATGAAAAACTGTTTTTT. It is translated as CASSYLNNNEKLFF. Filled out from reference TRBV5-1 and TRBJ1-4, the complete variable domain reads KAGVTQTPRYLIKTRGQQVTLSCSPISGHRSVSWYQQTPGQGLQFLFEYFSETQRNKGNFPGRFSGRQFSNSRSEMNVSTLELGDSALYLCASSYLNNNEKLFFGSGTQLSVL.

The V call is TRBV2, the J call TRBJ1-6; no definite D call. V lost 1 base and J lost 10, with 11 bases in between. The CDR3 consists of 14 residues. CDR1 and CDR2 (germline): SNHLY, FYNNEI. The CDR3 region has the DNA TGTGCCAGCAGTGAAGGGTACGTGCGGTCACCCCTCCACTTT. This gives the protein CASSEGYVRSPLHF.

The CDR3 loop is CASSLGLAGKETQYF. The CDR3 DNA sequence: TGTGCCAGCAGCTTGGGGTTAGCGGGAAAAGAGACCCAGTACTTC. The chain couples TRBV5-4 to TRBJ2-5; 8 bases match TRBD2. The CDR3 totals 15 residues. Trimming removed 0 bases from V and 3 bases from J; junction bases left unmatched: 4. From germline, CDR1 is SGHNT and CDR2 YYREEE (reference sequence).